What follows describes a single T cell receptor (beta chain). This clonotype was seen many times. The antigen it binds to is not known. Per-base qualities were not stored, and no clone one base away is much larger. The sample's time point label is to be understood as: blood at routine non-recurrence follow-up after resection. For TCR sequencing, whole RNA was extracted from tumor and nontumor lung tissue, or from cryopreserved PBMC samples, and no cell sorting was done. Only patients with enough RNA available from two or more tumor regions were chosen for TCR sequencing. The germline V gene gives CDR1 as SGHRS and CDR2 as YFSETQ. At the junction V is shortened by 3 bases and J by 0 bases, with 7 bases in between. The cysteine opens and the phenylalanine closes a CDR3 of 15 amino acids. The read is trimmed to its CDR3 DNA, 45 bases read in frame from base 1. This sample is drawn from a study of spatial heterogeneity in lung cancer (dated by TCRdb to between 2018 and 2020). Study-wide context: The donors were more than 60 patients from the lung TRACERx cohort who had early-stage, untreated non-small cell lung cancer. The study linked features of the TCR repertoire to counts of nonsynonymous mutations, which were determined by whole-exome sequencing of tumor tissue. At surgery, roughly 220 tumor regions, 61 to 65 matched nontumor lung samples and 45 to 60 PBMC samples were TCR-sequenced for both alpha and beta chains. In the raw uncorrected reads, each unique combination of TCR and UMI appeared more than ten times on average. Follow-up PBMC samples were sequenced whenever available, and the median time to follow-up was roughly two years after resection. More beta-chain than alpha-chain transcripts were consistently detected, likely reflecting higher beta-chain transcript abundance. In non-small cell lung cancer, the study made a quantitative comparison of TCR alpha and beta repertoires among multiple tumor regions, matched nontumor lung and blood.

The receptor library was made with 5' RACE. Sequenced on a NextSeq 500. In the TCR library protocol, a unique molecular identifier was attached to each TCR cDNA molecule so that PCR and sequencing errors could be corrected. The paper's processing steps were these. Decombinator tools were used for TCR identification, UMI-based error correction and CDR3 extraction. TCRs above a frequency of 2 per 1,000, corresponding to the top 1% of the tumor frequency distribution, were defined as expanded. Rényi diversity was computed with the R vegan package after subsampling each repertoire 100 times to 5,000 TCRs. To build CDR3 similarity networks, amino acid triplet string-kernel similarity was used, and CDR3s were connected when their pairwise similarity was above 0.82. TCRdb handled the public reads itself, with Q25 trimming in fastp and clone calling in MiXCR, and kept productive beta chains. Entries are consolidated by CDR3 protein sequence, retaining the most common genes and DNA. For this entry, the V and J calls and clone size follow TCRdb and not the study's own pipeline. Across this sample there are about 47,000 distinct CDR3 sequences, with roughly 7% seen only once. Around 33% of the sample rests with the top ten.

General conclusions and limits of the study: Comparisons of baseline and follow-up blood repertoires included only approximately 15 patients. Ubiquitous expanded tumor TCRs were found in blood more often at tumor resection than at routine follow-up. Confirming at a functional level the hypothesis that regional TCRs recognize regional mutations was considered to require additional single-cell paired TCR alpha and beta sequencing.

The rearranged segments are TRBV5-1 and TRBJ2-6; no D gene call is confident. This receptor was taken from a female donor with early-stage non-small cell lung cancer. The input for sequencing was PBMCs, taken at follow-up. CDR3 loop: CASSWGPSGANVLTF. The DNA sequence is TGCGCCAGCAGCTGGGGTCCCTCTGGGGCCAACGTCCTGACTTTC.